This TCR beta chain derives from a study of blood T cell repertoires in COVID-19. Study in general: PBMCs, B-cell-depleted T cells, or T cells were the source of the cDNA or gDNA that made up the material.

V lost 11 bases, J lost 7 bases, and 12 bases stayed unmatched. The CDR3 covers 13 residues. Per germline, CDR1 SNHLY and CDR2 FYNNEI. Original methodology: Amplification of reference gene primers provided the estimated nucleated cell counts. The assay was immunoSEQ multiplex PCR, and TCRdb's table has in-frame clones only and misses some. That table gives V, J and clone size, and the DNA gave D and trimming. The table lists some 200,000 clones, roughly 84% of them singletons. Sequencing was performed on peripheral blood. The source is a woman over 75 with acute or convalescent COVID-19. V and J are TRBV2 and TRBJ1-2; TRBD1 aligns across 8 bases. In nucleotides, the CDR3 is TGTGCCTGGGGGGCAGGGGGCGGAGGTGGCTACACCTTC. It encodes CAWGAGGGGGYTF.